These 32 T cell receptor beta chains were sequenced from one sample in a study of Ad26.COV2.S vaccination and SARS-CoV-2 variants (dated by TCRdb to the early 2020s). The time point label on this specimen signifies: individuals recovered from natural SARS-CoV-2 infection. The library was made by the immunoSEQ multiplex PCR assay. In its TCRdb copy, this immuneACCESS table keeps in-frame sequences only and misses some clones. Where compared with another copy, unresolved V genes explain less than half of these, and the others have no known cause. The sample table contains 300,000 to 450,000 clones; only one count was recorded for 92% of them. Of the sample, 3.5% to 4.5% falls within the top ten clones. The sample here was peripheral blood, taken after recovery from COVID-19. These receptors all come from a human donor who had recovered from COVID-19.

The chain couples TRBV19 to TRBJ1-1; 8 bases align to TRBD1. The trim removed 5 bases at V and 6 bases at J, leaving 14 bases unmatched. Germline CDR1 reads LNHDA; CDR2 reads SQIVND (reference sequence). The CDR3 covers 16 residues. The CDR3 DNA reads as TGTGCCAGTAGTTTAACCGGACAGGGCCTGGATGCTGAAGCTTTCTTT. Its translation: CASSLTGQGLDAEAFF.

The V and J genes are TRBV9 and TRBJ1-2; D is possibly TRBD1 (6 bases). The V and J ends lost 2 bases and 0 bases respectively, with 8 bases between them. The germline V gene has CDR1 SGDLS and CDR2 YYNGEE. The CDR3 loop spans 14 amino acids. CDR3 bases: TGTGCCAGCAGCGTGGACAGTACTAACTATGGCTACACCTTC. Its translation is CASSVDSTNYGYTF. The full variable domain, in which reference TRBV9 and TRBJ1-2 provide the parts outside the CDR3, is DSGVTQTPKHLITATGQRVTLRCSPRSGDLSVYWYQQSLDQGLQFLIQYYNGEERAKGNILERFSAQQFPDLHSELNLSSLELGDSALYFCASSVDSTNYGYTFGSGTRLTVV.

This clone was observed once. At the DNA level, this CDR3 is encoded by other sequences in the same sample as well. This rearrangement joins TRBV5-5 to TRBJ2-7, with D hard to call. The germline V gene has CDR1 SGHKS and CDR2 YYEKEE (reference sequence). With 1 base removed from V and 2 bases from J, the gap between germline ends came to 7 bases. The CDR3 runs 13 residues. The DNA for the CDR3 is TGTGCCAGCAGCTTGAACAGAGCCTACGAGCAGTACTTC. The encoded protein is CASSLNRAYEQYF.

The genes are TRBV24-1 and TRBJ2-6; D unclear. V was shortened by 0 bases and J by 4 bases, with 6 bases between the two germline ends. This CDR3 is 15 amino acids long. The germline gives CDR1 KGHDR, CDR2 SFDVKD. In DNA form, the CDR3 reads TGTGCCACCAGTGATTTGAGGGTGGGGGCCAACGTCCTGACTTTC. It translates to CATSDLRVGANVLTF.

This rearrangement joins TRBV25-1 to TRBJ1-2; tentatively, D is TRBD1 (6 bases). Trimming took off 4 bases at V and 4 bases at J, with 13 bases between the two ends. Germline loops: CDR1 MGHDK, CDR2 SYGVNS. This CDR3 comprises 14 residues. CDR3 sequence (DNA): TGTGCCAGCAGTGCACAGGGCAGACCCTATGGCTACACCTTC. It specifies CASSAQGRPYGYTF.

The chain joins TRBV3-1 (or the pseudogene TRBV3-2) to TRBJ1-2, with TRBD1 as a possible D gene (6 bases). CDR3 size: 15 residues. Trimming took off 1 base at V and 8 bases at J, with 17 bases between the two ends. Germline lookup yields CDR1 LGHDT and CDR2 YNNKEL (reference sequence). CDR3 sequence reads: CASSQGGEQGRGYTF. The CDR3 DNA sequence: TGTGCCAGCAGCCAAGGCGGAGAACAGGGAAGAGGCTACACCTTC.

The J gene is TRBJ2-5, the V gene TRBV3-1 (or the pseudogene TRBV3-2); 9 bases are shared with TRBD2. Per the germline V gene, CDR1 is LGHDT and CDR2 is YNNKEL (reference sequence). The CDR3 runs to 17 residues. The trim removed 0 bases at V and 7 bases at J, leaving 12 bases unmatched. CDR3 loop: CASSQDHAGGPYGTQYF. The CDR3 region has the DNA TGTGCCAGCAGCCAAGATCACGCGGGGGGGCCTTACGGGACCCAGTACTTC.

The chain combines TRBV7-9 with TRBJ1-2; tentatively, D is TRBD1 (6 bases). This CDR3 is built from 15 residues. The V end lost 3 bases, the J end lost 1 base, and 12 bases lay between the germline ends. The germline V gene has CDR1 SEHNR and CDR2 FQNEAQ (reference sequence). CDR3 bases: TGTGCCAGCAGCTTCAGGACAGCCGATAACTATGGCTACACCTTC. Translating gives CASSFRTADNYGYTF.

CDR3: CASSLHVGSSTDTQYF. In nucleotides, the CDR3 is TGTGCCAGCAGTCTCCACGTCGGATCTAGCACAGATACGCAGTATTTT. The chain employs TRBV6-2 or TRBV6-3 and TRBJ2-3; D unresolved. CDR3 size: 16 residues. Looked up from germline, CDR1 is MNHEY and CDR2 is SVGEGT. V was shortened by 5 bases and J by 0 bases, with 15 bases between the two germline ends.

J is TRBJ1-5 and V is TRBV19; no clear D. Germline V gene lookup returns CDR1 LNHDA and CDR2 SQIVND (reference sequence). The CDR3 consists of 14 residues. The V end lost 4 bases, the J end lost 2 bases, and 9 bases lay between the germline ends. CDR3 loop: CASSTISRNQPQHF. The CDR3 DNA follows: TGTGCCAGTAGTACAATATCGCGCAATCAGCCCCAGCATTTT. Based on the CDR3 plus reference TRBV19 and TRBJ1-5, the full variable domain is DGGITQSPKYLFRKEGQNVTLSCEQNLNHDAMYWYRQDPGQGLRLIYYSQIVNDFQKGDIAEGYSVSREKKESFPLTVTSAQKNPTAFYLCASSTISRNQPQHFGDGTRLSIL.

V and J are TRBV3-1 (or the pseudogene TRBV3-2) and TRBJ2-2; D possibly uses TRBD1 or TRBD2 (5 bases each). The CDR3 sequence is 16 residues long. V was clipped by 0 bases and J by 4 bases, with 12 bases between them. Germline V gene sequence: CDR1 LGHDT, CDR2 YNNKEL (reference sequence). As DNA, the CDR3 is TGTGCCAGCAGCCAAGATGAGGGGCTGATCACCGGGGAGCTGTTTTTT. It translates to CASSQDEGLITGELFF.

V and J are TRBV21-1 and TRBJ2-2; the table's D call TRBD1 went unverified against the DNA. TRBV21-1 is reported as a pseudogene. This CDR3 region has 14 residues. The CDR3, as DNA: TGTGCCAGCAGCAAAGATCCGACAGACGGGGAGCTGTTTTTT. Protein product: CASSKDPTDGELFF.

This chain joins TRBV6-5 and TRBJ2-1; tentatively, D is TRBD1 or TRBD2 (6 bases each). The germline gives CDR1 MNHEY, CDR2 SVGAGI. V was shortened by 0 bases and J by 5 bases, with 11 bases between the two germline ends. The CDR3 has 15 residues. CDR3 nucleotides: TGTGCCAGCAGTTACTCCGGGGGCAGGAACAATGAGCAGTTCTTC. This encodes CASSYSGGRNNEQFF.

The chain is built from TRBV5-1 and TRBJ2-5, with D perhaps being TRBD1 or TRBD2 (6 bases each). V lost 1 base to trimming and J lost 2 bases, with 12 bases between them. CDR1 is SGHRS and CDR2 is YFSETQ in the germline V gene. The CDR3 loop spans 15 amino acids. CDR3 in DNA: TGCGCCAGCAGCTTGACCGGGGGCTCTCAAGAGACCCAGTACTTC. This translates into CASSLTGGSQETQYF.

The genes are TRBV3-1 (or the pseudogene TRBV3-2) and TRBJ2-1; D is unclear. Germline V gene sequence: CDR1 LGHDT, CDR2 YNNKEL (reference sequence). Trimming left V 4 bases short and J 5 bases short, with 15 bases between. The CDR3 extends over 15 amino acids. Written as DNA, the CDR3 is TGTGCCAGCAGCCCACCATTCGACGGTAACAATGAGCAGTTCTTC. It yields the protein CASSPPFDGNNEQFF.

This chain uses TRBV6-6 with TRBJ1-6, with 11 positions matching TRBD1. The CDR3 has 15 amino acids. The junction had 3 bases not matched to a gene; V was cut back by 5 bases and J by 6 bases. Germline CDR1 reads MNHNY; CDR2 reads SVGAGI (reference sequence). CDR3 amino acids: CASSLGTGGNSPLHF. The CDR3 bases are TGTGCCAGCAGTCTGGGGACAGGGGGTAATTCACCCCTCCACTTT.

This clone was observed a few times. The chain uses TRBV5-5 and TRBJ1-1; 9 bases map to TRBD1. CDR1 is SGHKS and CDR2 is YYEKEE in the germline V gene (reference sequence). The CDR3 consists of 15 residues. After removal of 3 bases from V and 8 bases from J, the junction contained 11 bases not matched to a gene. CDR3 nucleotide sequence: TGTGCCAGCAGCTGGCTCCGGGGACAGGGAGCCGAAGCTTTCTTT. Protein: CASSWLRGQGAEAFF.

The chain has TRBV6-1 and TRBJ2-5; D is ambiguous. The germline gives CDR1 MNHNS, CDR2 SASEGT. The CDR3 has 13 amino acids. The germline V and J ends were trimmed by 3 bases and 4 bases, with 9 bases remaining between them. CDR3 amino acids: CASSDRLLETQYF. Here the CDR3 DNA reads TGTGCCAGCAGTGACAGGTTGTTAGAGACCCAGTACTTC.

This chain uses TRBV7-9 with TRBJ2-3; either TRBD1 or TRBD2 may fit D (5 bases each). This CDR3 is 13 amino acids long. V was clipped by 8 bases and J by 2 bases, with 11 bases between them. In germline, CDR1 is SEHNR, CDR2 FQNEAQ (reference sequence). CDR3: CASGGSSTDTQYF. In DNA form, the CDR3 reads TGTGCCAGCGGGGGATCTTCCACAGATACGCAGTATTTT. The whole variable domain, remainder taken from reference TRBV7-9 and TRBJ2-3, is DTGVSQNPRHKITKRGQNVTFRCDPISEHNRLYWYRQTLGQGPEFLTYFQNEAQLEKSRLLSDRFSAERPKGSFSTLEIQRTEQGDSAMYLCASGGSSTDTQYFGPGTRLTVL.

The rearrangement links TRBV7-9 to TRBJ2-7; D ambiguous. The CDR3 runs 12 residues. V lost 6 bases to trimming and J lost 1 base, with 7 bases between them. Germline V gives CDR1 SEHNR, CDR2 FQNEAQ (reference sequence). The CDR3 DNA reads TGTGCCAGCAGTCCGGGTTCCTACGAGCAGTACTTC. Its translation is CASSPGSYEQYF.

V gene TRBV3-1 (or the pseudogene TRBV3-2) combines with J gene TRBJ1-2, with D hard to call. V dropped 1 base and J dropped 4 bases, with 7 bases sitting between them. Looked up from germline, CDR1 is LGHDT and CDR2 is YNNKEL (reference sequence). This CDR3 spans 13 amino acids. As DNA, the CDR3 is TGTGCCAGCAGCCAAGGGACGACCTATGGCTACACCTTC. Translating it yields CASSQGTTYGYTF.

This clone was seen a handful of times. The chain recombines TRBV2 with TRBJ2-1; D possibly corresponds to TRBD2 (6 bases). The CDR3 runs 14 residues. The V gene lost 3 bases and the J gene lost 3 bases, with 9 bases spanning the gap. Germline V gene lookup returns CDR1 SNHLY and CDR2 FYNNEI. The CDR3 reads CASSERRDYNEQFF. The CDR3 coding sequence is TGTGCCAGCAGTGAGAGGCGGGACTACAATGAGCAGTTCTTC.

The gene calls are TRBV13 and TRBJ2-5; tentative D call: TRBD1 (6 bases). Germline CDR1 and CDR2: PRHDT and FYEKMQ (reference sequence). CDR3 length: 15 amino acids. The V end was cut by 1 base, the J end by 5 bases, with 14 bases between. The CDR3 protein is CASSLAQGPGETQYF. CDR3 coding DNA: TGTGCCAGCAGCTTAGCTCAGGGGCCCGGGGAGACCCAGTACTTC.

This chain connects TRBV7-9 to TRBJ1-3, with TRBD1 matching over 7 bases. V dropped 4 bases and J dropped 4; count of bases not matched to a gene: 10. Germline assignment: CDR1 SEHNR and CDR2 FQNEAQ (reference sequence). The CDR3 sequence is 16 residues long. This CDR3 reads CASSSGQGESGNTIYF. As DNA, the CDR3 is TGTGCCAGCAGCTCAGGGCAGGGGGAATCAGGAAACACCATATATTTT.

The chain has TRBV25-1 and TRBJ1-6; D remains ambiguous. The CDR3 covers 12 residues. Germline V gives CDR1 MGHDK, CDR2 SYGVNS. Deletions cut 8 bases from V and 0 bases from J, with 2 bases between. DNA for the CDR3: TGTGCCAGCCGCTCCTATAATTCACCCCTCCACTTT. Its translation: CASRSYNSPLHF.

The gene calls are TRBV5-1 and TRBJ2-2; 8 bases match TRBD2. The CDR3 totals 18 residues. The junction had 11 bases not matched to a gene; V was cut back by 0 bases and J by 4 bases. Germline loops: CDR1 SGHRS, CDR2 YFSETQ. The CDR3 loop is CASSLAPPGTRVTGELFF. For the CDR3, the DNA is TGCGCCAGCAGCTTGGCCCCTCCGGGGACTAGAGTCACCGGGGAGCTGTTTTTT.

This chain uses TRBV19 with TRBJ2-3, with 7 bases identical to TRBD1. The J segment lost 6 bases and the V segment lost 1 base, leaving 7 bases of the junction unmatched. The CDR3 has 15 residues. Germline V gene data show CDR1 as LNHDA and CDR2 as SQIVND (reference sequence). The CDR3 protein is CASSIGGRGLDTQYF. DNA for the CDR3: TGTGCCAGTAGTATAGGCGGCAGGGGGTTGGATACGCAGTATTTT.

The chain recombines TRBV9 with TRBJ2-1; TRBD2 is a possible D gene (5 bases). V lost 4 bases and J lost 3, with 11 bases in between. CDR1 is SGDLS, CDR2 YYNGEE, per germline. This CDR3 comprises 14 residues. CDR3 DNA sequence: TGTGCCAGCAGCCCCCCTACTAGCTACAATGAGCAGTTCTTC. This sequence encodes CASSPPTSYNEQFF.

The chain combines TRBV5-6 with TRBJ1-1, with D perhaps matching TRBD1 (5 bases). The CDR3 sequence is 16 residues long. Germline values: CDR1 SGHDT, CDR2 YYEEEE. V lost 6 bases and J lost 0, with 18 bases in between. Here the CDR3 DNA reads TGTGCCAGCACCGAACTAAGGGACCGACTGAACACTGAAGCTTTCTTT. Translated: CASTELRDRLNTEAFF. Looking up the rest from reference TRBV5-6 and TRBJ1-1 gives the full variable domain: DAGVTQSPTHLIKTRGQQVTLRCSPKSGHDTVSWYQQALGQGPQFIFQYYEEEERQRGNFPDRFSGHQFPNYSSELNVNALLLGDSALYLCASTELRDRLNTEAFFGQGTRLTVV.

Only one count was recorded for this clone. The gene calls are TRBV5-1 and TRBJ2-1, with TRBD2 matching 11 bases. There are 16 residues in the CDR3. V was pared by 3 bases and J by 6 bases, with 8 bases of the junction left unmatched. Germline CDR1 reads SGHRS; CDR2 reads YFSETQ. CDR3 DNA: TGCGCCAGCAGCTACCTTAGCGGGGGGGCCATCAATGAGCAGTTCTTC. This encodes CASSYLSGGAINEQFF.

DNA for the CDR3: TGCAGTGCCGCGGACAGTGAAGCTTTCTTT. Translation: CSAADSEAFF. The genes are TRBV20-1 and TRBJ1-1; D perhaps matches TRBD1 (6 bases). Deletions cut 6 bases from V and 7 bases from J, with 9 bases between. The germline V gene has CDR1 DFQATT and CDR2 SNEGSKA (reference sequence). CDR3 length: 10 residues.

A single count supports this clone. Other nucleotide sequences from this sample produce the same CDR3. In DNA form, the CDR3 reads TGTGCCAGCAGCGTAGGCGGAACTGCCTACGAGCAGTACTTC. This gives the protein CASSVGGTAYEQYF. The chain couples TRBV9 to TRBJ2-7; D is uncertain. V gave up 0 bases and J gave up 2 bases, with 9 bases separating them. This CDR3 region has 14 residues. The germline gives CDR1 SGDLS, CDR2 YYNGEE.